Here is one T cell receptor beta chain with its context. This sample is drawn from a study of regulatory T cells in long-lasting Graves disease. To make TCR beta libraries, researchers used iRepertoire HTBI primers and Arm-PCR of CDR3 regions. TCRdb re-analysed the multiplex PCR reads in MiXCR, keeping a single row per CDR3 protein. The repertoire holds a few hundred thousand distinct CDR3 sequences, about 12% seen once, with approximately 17% in the top ten. Time point noted: newly diagnosed GD, antithyroid drugs for less than 3 months. TCR sequences were obtained from RNA taken from PBMCs. CDR3 length equals 12 residues. Germline CDR1 SNHLY, CDR2 FYNNEI. Trimming took off 4 bases at V and 10 bases at J, with 11 bases between the two ends. In addition, the sample was reused for a study of T cells in Graves' hyperthyroidism and ophthalmopathy. That work contributes: The study excluded patients with uncontrolled infection, other autoimmune disease, pregnancy or lactation. HTBI primers were employed in a first-round RT-PCR of the TCR CDR3. Ophthalmopathy and stable hyperthyroidism were separated by a 13 V-J model.

This clonotype was obtained from a woman in her late teens or twenties with Graves disease. The sequencing used peripheral blood mononuclear cells (PBMCs), collected at new diagnosis, from a patient treated with antithyroid drugs. This chain uses TRBV2 with TRBJ2-4; possible D gene TRBD2, 7 bases. In DNA form, the CDR3 reads TGTGCCAGCAGTGTCGAGGGGGGGATTCAGTACTTC. Its translation: CASSVEGGIQYF.